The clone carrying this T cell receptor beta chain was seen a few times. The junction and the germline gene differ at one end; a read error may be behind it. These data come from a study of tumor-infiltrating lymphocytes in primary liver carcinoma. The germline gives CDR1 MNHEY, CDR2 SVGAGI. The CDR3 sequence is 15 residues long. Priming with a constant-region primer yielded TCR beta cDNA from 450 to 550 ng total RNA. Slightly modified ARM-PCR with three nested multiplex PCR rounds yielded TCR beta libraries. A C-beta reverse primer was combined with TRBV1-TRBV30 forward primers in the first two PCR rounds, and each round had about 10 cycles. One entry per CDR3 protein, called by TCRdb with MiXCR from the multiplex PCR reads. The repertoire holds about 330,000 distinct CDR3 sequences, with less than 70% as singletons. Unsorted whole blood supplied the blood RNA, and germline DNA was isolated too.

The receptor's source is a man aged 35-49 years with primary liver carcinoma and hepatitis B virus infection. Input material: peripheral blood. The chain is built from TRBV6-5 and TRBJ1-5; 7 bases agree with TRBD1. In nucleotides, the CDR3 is TGTGCCAGCAGCTCGGACAGGAGTAGCAGTCAGCCCCAGCACTTT. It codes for CASSSDRSSSQPQHF.